These T cell receptor beta chains were read from a single sample in a study of preoperative IRX-2 immunotherapy in early breast cancer. Only in-frame clones appear in the TCRdb table, and some are missing; sequencing was by immunoSEQ multiplex PCR. The table has around 24,000 clones, about 75% seen once; the top ten hold roughly 6.8%. The source was lymph node tissue, collected after IRX-2 immunotherapy. The receptors originated from a human donor with breast cancer. The CDR3 runs from the conserved cysteine through the conserved F or W. Each record gives: V gene, clone size, D gene, J gene, CDR3 protein, CDR3 DNA. A D gene is named only where the DNA matches it firmly. Rows give clone size only sometimes, using once, few, many, or a class for an expanded clone.

TRBV11-3,NA,NA,TRBJ1-1,CASSPQGGVNTEAFF,TGTGCCAGCAGCCCACAGGGTGGGGTGAACACTGAAGCTTTCTTT
TRBV1,NA,NA,TRBJ2-5,CASSQDRGKWYF,TGCGCCAGCAGCCAAGACCGGGGGAAATGGTACTTC
TRBV7-1,NA,NA,TRBJ2-7,CASSSSSGGRSYEQYF,TGTGCCAGCAGCTCCTCTAGTGGCGGCAGGAGCTACGAGCAGTACTTC
TRBV9,NA,NA,TRBJ2-5,CASSFSQETQYF,TGTGCCAGCAGCTTTTCCCAAGAGACCCAGTACTTC
TRBV28,NA,TRBD2,TRBJ2-1,CASNAPGLHHNEQFF,TGTGCCAGCAACGCGCCGGGACTACACCACAATGAGCAGTTCTTC
TRBV6-8,NA,NA,TRBJ2-2,CAIRDGNTGELFF,TGTGCCATCAGGGACGGGAACACCGGGGAGCTGTTTTTT
TRBV7-1,NA,NA,TRBJ1-4,CASSLASGEKLFF,TGTGCCAGCAGCTTAGCGAGCGGTGAAAAACTGTTTTTT
TRBV11-3,few,TRBD2,TRBJ2-7,CASSFDGTSSYEQYF,TGTGCCAGCAGCTTTGACGGGACTAGTAGCTACGAGCAGTACTTC
TRBV6-8,few,TRBD1,TRBJ1-5,CASSSSPGQGTHQPQHF,TGTGCCAGCAGTTCGTCTCCGGGACAGGGGACCCATCAGCCCCAGCATTTT
TRBV15,NA,NA,TRBJ2-7,CATSRHQLRDASYEQYF,TGTGCCACCAGCAGACATCAATTACGGGACGCATCCTACGAGCAGTACTTC
TRBV6-8,NA,TRBD1,TRBJ2-1,CASSSDRDNEQFF,TGTGCCAGCAGTTCCGACAGGGACAATGAGCAGTTCTTC
TRBV6-8,NA,NA,TRBJ1-3,CASSYLGNTIYF,TGTGCCAGCAGTTACCTTGGAAACACCATATATTTT
TRBV11-3,NA,TRBD1,TRBJ2-2,CASSQVATGAFTGELFF,TGTGCCAGCAGCCAAGTCGCGACAGGGGCTTTCACCGGGGAGCTGTTTTTT
TRBV28,NA,TRBD1,TRBJ2-5,CASTGSDRGQETQYF,TGTGCCAGCACCGGATCGGACAGGGGTCAAGAGACCCAGTACTTC
TRBV7-5,NA,NA,TRBJ2-3,CASSRTSGRGPDTQYF,TGTGCCAGCAGCCGGACTAGCGGGAGGGGCCCAGATACGCAGTATTTT
TRBV11-3,NA,TRBD2,TRBJ2-5,CASSSGLAGAETQYF,TGTGCCAGCAGCTCGGGACTAGCGGGAGCTGAGACCCAGTACTTC
TRBV28,once,NA,TRBJ2-4,CASWDTKNIQYF,TGTGCCAGCTGGGACACCAAAAACATTCAGTACTTC
TRBV19,NA,NA,TRBJ2-1,CASSRKGAYNEQFF,TGTGCCAGTAGCCGTAAAGGAGCCTACAATGAGCAGTTCTTC
TRBV11-3,NA,TRBD1,TRBJ2-7,CASSFGGTGTEQYF,TGTGCCAGCAGCTTTGGTGGGACAGGGACCGAGCAGTACTTC
TRBV7-1,NA,TRBD1,TRBJ1-2,CASSPHRSSTGGYGYTF,TGTGCCAGCAGCCCCCACCGAAGTTCCACAGGGGGCTATGGCTACACCTTC
TRBV1,few,NA,TRBJ2-3,CASSQGLAGVTDTQYF,TGCGCCAGCAGCCAAGGACTAGCGGGAGTGACAGATACGCAGTATTTT
TRBV29-1,few,TRBD1,TRBJ2-5,CSVVPLMGQGLRETQYF,TGCAGCGTTGTCCCCCTTATGGGACAGGGGCTCCGAGAGACCCAGTACTTC
TRBV19,NA,NA,TRBJ1-5,CASSRDPGSNQPQHF,TGTGCCAGTAGCAGGGACCCGGGGAGCAATCAGCCCCAGCATTTT
TRBV19,NA,NA,TRBJ1-4,CASFAQQGSNEKLFF,TGTGCCAGCTTCGCCCAACAGGGATCGAATGAAAAACTGTTTTTT
TRBV5-1,NA,NA,TRBJ1-1,CASRRDRGWTEAFF,TGCGCCAGCAGGCGGGATAGGGGGTGGACTGAAGCTTTCTTT
TRBV5-1,NA,TRBD1,TRBJ1-1,CASSASGTGKMNTEAFF,TGCGCCAGCAGCGCCTCCGGGACAGGAAAAATGAACACTGAAGCTTTCTTT
TRBV5-1,few,NA,TRBJ1-3,CASSLLGGFRSNSSSGNTIYF,TGCGCCAGCAGCCTACTAGGGGGGTTCCGATCCAACTCTAGCTCTGGAAACACCATATATTTT
TRBV11-3,NA,NA,TRBJ2-3,CASSLGGPRADTQYF,TGTGCCAGCAGCTTGGGGGGCCCAAGAGCAGATACGCAGTATTTT
TRBV7-1,NA,NA,TRBJ1-3,CASSSGSGNTIYF,TGTGCCAGCAGCTCCGGATCCGGAAACACCATATATTTT
TRBV7-1,once,TRBD2,TRBJ2-3,CASSLIGTSGGKDTQYF,TGTGCCAGCAGCTTAATTGGGACTAGCGGGGGCAAGGATACGCAGTATTTT
TRBV11-3,NA,NA,TRBJ1-1,CASSLPGRDVEAFF,TGTGCCAGCAGCTTACCGGGCAGGGATGTTGAAGCTTTCTTT
TRBV28,NA,NA,TRBJ2-3,CASNARTDTQYF,TGTGCCAGCAATGCTCGCACAGATACGCAGTATTTT
TRBV28,NA,NA,TRBJ2-3,CASSLQGTDTQYF,TGTGCCAGCAGTTTACAAGGTACAGATACGCAGTATTTT
TRBV1,few,NA,TRBJ2-1,CASSQALAGGPSSYNEQFF,TGCGCCAGCAGCCAAGCCCTAGCGGGAGGCCCCAGCTCCTACAATGAGCAGTTCTTC
TRBV11-3,NA,NA,TRBJ2-5,CASSQAGRKGETQYF,TGTGCCAGCAGTCAGGCGGGACGGAAGGGAGAGACCCAGTACTTC
TRBV7-1,NA,TRBD1,TRBJ1-5,CASSLGSGGSQPQHF,TGTGCCAGCAGCTTAGGGTCAGGGGGCAGTCAGCCCCAGCATTTT
TRBV7-8,NA,NA,TRBJ1-3,CASSPQAGPAIYF,TGTGCCAGCAGCCCCCAAGCGGGTCCGGCCATATATTTT
TRBV6-8,NA,NA,TRBJ2-1,CASSYGGRSGEQFF,TGTGCCAGCAGTTACGGGGGGAGGTCGGGTGAGCAGTTCTTC
TRBV6-8,NA,NA,TRBJ1-1,CASAGGGTEAFF,TGTGCCTCGGCGGGGGGTGGTACTGAAGCTTTCTTT
TRBV6-4,NA,TRBD2,TRBJ2-2,CASSSGSGNTGELFF,TGTGCCAGCTCTAGCGGGAGTGGAAACACCGGGGAGCTGTTTTTT
TRBV11-3,NA,NA,TRBJ2-7,CASSFDLSAGNSYKQYF,TGTGCCAGCAGCTTTGACTTGAGTGCAGGGAACTCCTACAAGCAGTACTTC